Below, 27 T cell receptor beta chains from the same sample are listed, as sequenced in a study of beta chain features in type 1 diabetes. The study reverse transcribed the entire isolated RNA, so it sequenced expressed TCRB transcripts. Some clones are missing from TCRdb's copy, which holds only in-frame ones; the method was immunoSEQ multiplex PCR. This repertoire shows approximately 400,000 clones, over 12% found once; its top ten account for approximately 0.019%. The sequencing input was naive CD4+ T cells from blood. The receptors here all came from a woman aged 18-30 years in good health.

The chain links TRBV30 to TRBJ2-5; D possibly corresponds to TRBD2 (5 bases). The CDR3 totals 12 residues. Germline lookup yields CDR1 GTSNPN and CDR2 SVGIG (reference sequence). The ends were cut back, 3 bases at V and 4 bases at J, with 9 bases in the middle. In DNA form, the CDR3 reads TGTGCCTGGAGCGGGGTCGCAGAGACCCAGTACTTC. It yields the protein CAWSGVAETQYF.

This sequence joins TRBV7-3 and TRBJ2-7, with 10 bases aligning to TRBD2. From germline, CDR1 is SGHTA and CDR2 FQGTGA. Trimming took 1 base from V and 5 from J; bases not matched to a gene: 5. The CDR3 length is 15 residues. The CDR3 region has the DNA TGTGCCAGCAGCTTAATGGCTAGCGGGAGAAACGAGCAGTACTTC. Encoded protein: CASSLMASGRNEQYF.

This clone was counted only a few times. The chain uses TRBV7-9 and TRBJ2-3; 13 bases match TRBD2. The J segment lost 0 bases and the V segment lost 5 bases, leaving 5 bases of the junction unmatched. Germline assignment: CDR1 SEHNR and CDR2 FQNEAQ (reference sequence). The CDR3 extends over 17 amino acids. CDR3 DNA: TGTGCCAGCAGCCGGGGACTAGCGGGATCTAGCACAGATACGCAGTATTTT. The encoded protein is CASSRGLAGSSTDTQYF.

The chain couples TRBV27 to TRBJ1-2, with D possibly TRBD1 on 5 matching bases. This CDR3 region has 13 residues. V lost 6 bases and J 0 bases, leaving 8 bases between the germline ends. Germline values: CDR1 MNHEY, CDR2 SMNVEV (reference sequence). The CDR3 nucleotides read TGTGCCAGCAGGGCGACAGCTAACTATGGCTACACCTTC. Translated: CASRATANYGYTF.

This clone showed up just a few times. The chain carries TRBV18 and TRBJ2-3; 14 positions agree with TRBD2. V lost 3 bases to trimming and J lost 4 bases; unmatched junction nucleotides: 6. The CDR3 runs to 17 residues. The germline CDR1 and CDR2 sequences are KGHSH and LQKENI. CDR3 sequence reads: CASSPGLAGVSSDTQYF. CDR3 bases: TGTGCCAGCTCACCGGGACTAGCGGGAGTTTCTTCAGATACGCAGTATTTT.

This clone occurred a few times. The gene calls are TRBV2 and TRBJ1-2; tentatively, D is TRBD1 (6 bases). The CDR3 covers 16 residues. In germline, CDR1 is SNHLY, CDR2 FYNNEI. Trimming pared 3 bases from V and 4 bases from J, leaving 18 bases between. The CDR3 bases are TGTGCCAGCAGTGAGGAACAGGGTTTCGTCACCTATGGCTACACCTTC. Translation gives CASSEEQGFVTYGYTF.

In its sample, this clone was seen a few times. The DNA of the CDR3 is TGCAGCGTTGTTTTGGGTTTCTCGGGCACCGGGGAGCTGTTTTTT. It translates to CSVVLGFSGTGELFF. The rearrangement links TRBV29-1 to TRBJ2-2, with no clear D. Germline assignment: CDR1 SQVTM and CDR2 ANQGSEA. Trimming removed 4 bases at V and 4 bases at J, with 16 bases between. There are 15 residues in the CDR3.

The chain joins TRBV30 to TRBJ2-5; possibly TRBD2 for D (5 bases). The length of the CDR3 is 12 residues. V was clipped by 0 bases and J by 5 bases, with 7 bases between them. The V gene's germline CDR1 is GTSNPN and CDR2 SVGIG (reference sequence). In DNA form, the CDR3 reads TGTGCCTGGAGTGTAACGGGGGAGACCCAGTACTTC. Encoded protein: CAWSVTGETQYF.

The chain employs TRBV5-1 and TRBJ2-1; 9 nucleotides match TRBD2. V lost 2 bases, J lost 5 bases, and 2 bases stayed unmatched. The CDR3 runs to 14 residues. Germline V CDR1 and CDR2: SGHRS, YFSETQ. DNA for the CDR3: TGCGCCAGCAGCTTTAGCGGGAGCCACAATGAGCAGTTCTTC. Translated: CASSFSGSHNEQFF.

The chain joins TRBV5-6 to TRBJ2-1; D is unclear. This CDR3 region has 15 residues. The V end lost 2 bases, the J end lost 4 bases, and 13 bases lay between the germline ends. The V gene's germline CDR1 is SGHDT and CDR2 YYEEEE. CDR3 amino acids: CASSFEPTLYNEQFF. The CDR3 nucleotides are TGTGCCAGCAGCTTCGAACCAACGCTATACAATGAGCAGTTCTTC.

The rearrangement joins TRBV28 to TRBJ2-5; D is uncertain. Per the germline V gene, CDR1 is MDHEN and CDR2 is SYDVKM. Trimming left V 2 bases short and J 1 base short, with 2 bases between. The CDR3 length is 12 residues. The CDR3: CASSLLQETQYF. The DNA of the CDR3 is TGTGCCAGCAGTTTACTCCAAGAGACCCAGTACTTC.

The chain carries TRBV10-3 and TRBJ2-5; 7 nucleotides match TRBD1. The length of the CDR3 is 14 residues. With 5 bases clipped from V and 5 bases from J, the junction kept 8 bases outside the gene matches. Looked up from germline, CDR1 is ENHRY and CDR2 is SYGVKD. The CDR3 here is CAISRQGSEETQYF. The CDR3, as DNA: TGTGCCATCAGTCGACAGGGCTCCGAGGAGACCCAGTACTTC.

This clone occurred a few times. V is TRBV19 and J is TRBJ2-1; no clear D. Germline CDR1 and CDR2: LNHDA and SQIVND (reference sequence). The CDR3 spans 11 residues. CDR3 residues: CALPQSNEQFF. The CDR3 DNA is TGTGCACTCCCACAGAGCAATGAGCAGTTCTTC.

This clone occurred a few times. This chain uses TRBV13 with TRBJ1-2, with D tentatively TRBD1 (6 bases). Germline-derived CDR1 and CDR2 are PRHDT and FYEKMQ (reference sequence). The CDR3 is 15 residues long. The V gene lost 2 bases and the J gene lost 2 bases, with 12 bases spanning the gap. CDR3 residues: CASSLLGQGNYGYTF. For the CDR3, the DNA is TGTGCCAGCAGCTTACTGGGGCAGGGGAACTATGGCTACACCTTC.

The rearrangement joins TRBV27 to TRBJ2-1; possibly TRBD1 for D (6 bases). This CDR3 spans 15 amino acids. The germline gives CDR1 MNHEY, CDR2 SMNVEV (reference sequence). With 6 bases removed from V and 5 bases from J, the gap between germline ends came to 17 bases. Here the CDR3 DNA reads TGTGCCAGCAGCCATCCGACAGGAAGGAACAATGAGCAGTTCTTC. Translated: CASSHPTGRNNEQFF.

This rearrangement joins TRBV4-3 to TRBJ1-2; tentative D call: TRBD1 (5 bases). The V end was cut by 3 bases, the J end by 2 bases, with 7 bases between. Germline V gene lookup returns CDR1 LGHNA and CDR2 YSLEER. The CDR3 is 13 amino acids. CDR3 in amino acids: CASSQAGNYGYTF. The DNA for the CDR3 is TGCGCCAGCAGCCAGGCAGGGAACTATGGCTACACCTTC.

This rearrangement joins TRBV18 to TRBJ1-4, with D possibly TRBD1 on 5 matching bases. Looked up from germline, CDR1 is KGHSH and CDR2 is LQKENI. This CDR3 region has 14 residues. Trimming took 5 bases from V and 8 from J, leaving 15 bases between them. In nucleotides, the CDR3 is TGTGCCAGCTCAACGGGGGAGCCGGGGGAAAAACTGTTTTTT. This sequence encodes CASSTGEPGEKLFF.

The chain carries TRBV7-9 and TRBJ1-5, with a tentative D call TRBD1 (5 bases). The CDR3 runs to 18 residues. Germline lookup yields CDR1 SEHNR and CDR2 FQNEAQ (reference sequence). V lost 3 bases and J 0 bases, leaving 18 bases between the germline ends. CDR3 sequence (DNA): TGTGCCAGCAGCTTGGGAAGCATGCGGGGCCGTAGCAATCAGCCCCAGCATTTT. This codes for CASSLGSMRGRSNQPQHF.

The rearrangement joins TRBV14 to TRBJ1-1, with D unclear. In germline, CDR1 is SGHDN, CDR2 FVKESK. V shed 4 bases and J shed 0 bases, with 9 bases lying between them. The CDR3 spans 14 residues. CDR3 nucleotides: TGTGCCAGCAGCCCTTGGAGTTTGAACACTGAAGCTTTCTTT. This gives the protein CASSPWSLNTEAFF.

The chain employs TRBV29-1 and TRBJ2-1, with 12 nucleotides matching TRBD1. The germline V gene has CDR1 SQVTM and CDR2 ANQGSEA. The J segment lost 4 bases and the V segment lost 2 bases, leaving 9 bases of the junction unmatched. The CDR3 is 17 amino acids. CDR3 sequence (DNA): TGCAGCGTTGAAAGTTTCCGGGACAGGGGGCTTTACAATGAGCAGTTCTTC. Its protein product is CSVESFRDRGLYNEQFF.

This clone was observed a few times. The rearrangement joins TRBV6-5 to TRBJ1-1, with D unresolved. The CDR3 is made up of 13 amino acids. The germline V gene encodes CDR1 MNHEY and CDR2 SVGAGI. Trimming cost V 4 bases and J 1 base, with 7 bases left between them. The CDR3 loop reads CASSSPGNTEAFF. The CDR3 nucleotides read TGTGCCAGCAGTTCGCCAGGGAACACTGAAGCTTTCTTT.

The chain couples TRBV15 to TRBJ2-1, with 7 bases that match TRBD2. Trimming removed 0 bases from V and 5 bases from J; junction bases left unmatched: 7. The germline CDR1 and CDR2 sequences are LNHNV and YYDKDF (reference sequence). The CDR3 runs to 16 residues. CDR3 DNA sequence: TGTGCCACCAGCAGAGATTCCGGGACTACCGACAATGAGCAGTTCTTC. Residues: CATSRDSGTTDNEQFF.

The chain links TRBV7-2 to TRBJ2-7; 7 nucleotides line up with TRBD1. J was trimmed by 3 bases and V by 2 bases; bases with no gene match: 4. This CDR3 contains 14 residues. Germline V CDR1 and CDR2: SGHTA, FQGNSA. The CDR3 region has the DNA TGTGCCAGCAGCTTATGGCCAGGGGGCTACGAGCAGTACTTC. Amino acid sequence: CASSLWPGGYEQYF.

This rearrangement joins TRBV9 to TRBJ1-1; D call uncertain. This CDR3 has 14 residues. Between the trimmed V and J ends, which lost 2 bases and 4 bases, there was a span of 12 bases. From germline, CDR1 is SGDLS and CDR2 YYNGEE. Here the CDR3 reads CASSVTGLGTEAFF. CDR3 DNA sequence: TGTGCCAGCAGCGTTACGGGTCTTGGCACTGAAGCTTTCTTT. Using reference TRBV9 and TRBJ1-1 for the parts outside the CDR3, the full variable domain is DSGVTQTPKHLITATGQRVTLRCSPRSGDLSVYWYQQSLDQGLQFLIQYYNGEERAKGNILERFSAQQFPDLHSELNLSSLELGDSALYFCASSVTGLGTEAFFGQGTRLTVV.

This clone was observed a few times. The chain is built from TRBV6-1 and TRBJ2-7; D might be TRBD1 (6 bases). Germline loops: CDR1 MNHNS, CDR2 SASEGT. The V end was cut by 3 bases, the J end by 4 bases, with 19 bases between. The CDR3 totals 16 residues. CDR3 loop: CASSDPTQGPRYEQYF. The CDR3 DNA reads TGTGCCAGCAGTGATCCAACCCAGGGGCCGAGATACGAGCAGTACTTC.

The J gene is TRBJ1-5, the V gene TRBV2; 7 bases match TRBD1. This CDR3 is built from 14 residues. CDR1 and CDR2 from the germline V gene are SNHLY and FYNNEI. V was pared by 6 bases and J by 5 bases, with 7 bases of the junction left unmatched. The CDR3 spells CASSPDRDDQPQHF. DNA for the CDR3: TGTGCCAGCAGCCCCGACAGGGATGATCAGCCCCAGCATTTT.

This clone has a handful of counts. For the CDR3, the DNA is TGTGCCTGGAGTGTACTGGGGGGCTATGGCTACACCTTC. Translating gives CAWSVLGGYGYTF. The chain carries TRBV30 and TRBJ1-2, with a tentative D call TRBD1 (5 bases). The CDR3 sequence is 13 residues long. V gave up 0 bases and J gave up 4 bases, with 9 bases separating them. Germline lookup yields CDR1 GTSNPN and CDR2 SVGIG (reference sequence).